The 5 T cell receptor beta chains below were found in one sample sequenced in a study of blood T cell repertoires in COVID-19. Clones were read by immunoSEQ multiplex PCR, and TCRdb kept only the in-frame ones, dropping some. Among about 79,000 clones listed, approximately 90% were seen once. The sequenced material came from peripheral blood. The receptors originated from a man aged 50 to 60 with active COVID-19.

V usage is TRBV19 and J usage is TRBJ2-7; weak D call: TRBD1 (6 bases). From germline, CDR1 is LNHDA and CDR2 SQIVND (reference sequence). V was trimmed by 4 bases and J by 0 bases, leaving 16 bases between them. This CDR3 contains 16 residues. The CDR3 here is CASSRTGQSSSYEQYF. The CDR3 DNA reads TGTGCCAGTAGTAGAACAGGACAGAGTAGCTCCTACGAGCAGTACTTC.

The chain employs TRBV2 and TRBJ2-3, with 9 bases that match TRBD1. This CDR3 spans 12 amino acids. From germline, CDR1 is SNHLY and CDR2 FYNNEI. The V and J ends lost 9 bases and 15 bases, in that order; junction bases with no gene match: 13. The CDR3 loop reads CASIRGDRVPYF. Written as DNA, the CDR3 is TGTGCCAGTATCCGGGGGGACAGGGTTCCCTATTTT.

The chain employs TRBV3-1 (or the pseudogene TRBV3-2) and TRBJ1-1; no clear D gene. Per germline, CDR1 LGHDT and CDR2 YNNKEL (reference sequence). With 0 bases removed from V and 2 bases from J, the gap between germline ends came to 13 bases. This CDR3 spans 16 amino acids. CDR3 sequence (DNA): TGTGCCAGCAGCCAAGAACGGTTGGCGGGTAACACTGAAGCTTTCTTT. This translates into CASSQERLAGNTEAFF.

The rearrangement links TRBV7-9 to TRBJ1-1, with 8 positions matching TRBD1. V lost 5 bases to trimming and J lost 5 bases; unmatched junction nucleotides: 13. Germline-derived CDR1 and CDR2 are SEHNR and FQNEAQ (reference sequence). The CDR3 is made up of 16 amino acids. CDR3 in amino acids: CASSNGDRPVSTEAFF. CDR3 coding DNA: TGTGCCAGCAGCAATGGGGACAGGCCAGTCAGTACTGAAGCTTTCTTT. Complete variable domain (other parts from reference TRBV7-9 and TRBJ1-1): DTGVSQNPRHKITKRGQNVTFRCDPISEHNRLYWYRQTLGQGPEFLTYFQNEAQLEKSRLLSDRFSAERPKGSFSTLEIQRTEQGDSAMYLCASSNGDRPVSTEAFFGQGTRLTVV.

The chain links TRBV7-8 to TRBJ2-7; D possibly corresponds to TRBD2 (6 bases). CDR1 SGHVS and CDR2 FQNEAQ come from the germline V gene. The CDR3 covers 15 residues. Trimming pared 0 bases from V and 0 bases from J, leaving 9 bases between. CDR3 amino acids: CASSLATGSSYEQYF. Written as DNA, the CDR3 is TGTGCCAGCAGCTTAGCGACCGGGAGCTCCTACGAGCAGTACTTC.